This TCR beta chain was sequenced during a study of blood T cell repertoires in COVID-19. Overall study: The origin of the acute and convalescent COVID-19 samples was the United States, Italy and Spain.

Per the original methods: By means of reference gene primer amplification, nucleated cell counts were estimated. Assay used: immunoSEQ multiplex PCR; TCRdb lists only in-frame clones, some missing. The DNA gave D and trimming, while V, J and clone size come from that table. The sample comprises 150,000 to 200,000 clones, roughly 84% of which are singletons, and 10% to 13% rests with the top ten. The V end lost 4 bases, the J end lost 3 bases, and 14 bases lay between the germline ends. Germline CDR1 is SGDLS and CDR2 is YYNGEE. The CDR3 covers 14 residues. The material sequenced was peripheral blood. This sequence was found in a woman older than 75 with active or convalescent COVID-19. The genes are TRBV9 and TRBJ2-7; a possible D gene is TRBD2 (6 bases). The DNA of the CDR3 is TGTGCCAGCAGCCCAACCGCGGGGTTCTACGAGCAGTACTTC. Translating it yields CASSPTAGFYEQYF.